This entry lists 20 T cell receptor beta chains sequenced from one sample in a study of regulatory T cells in long-lasting Graves disease. Time point: newly diagnosed GD, antithyroid drugs for less than 3 months. TCR sequences were obtained from RNA taken from PBMCs. Both iRepertoire HTBI primers and Arm-PCR of CDR3 regions were used to build the TCR beta libraries. TCRdb reprocessed the multiplex PCR reads with MiXCR, giving one entry per CDR3 protein. There are 520,000 or so distinct CDR3 sequences in the sample; around 12% occur only once, and about 8.9% lies in the top ten. This same sample was also part of a study on T cells in Graves' hyperthyroidism and ophthalmopathy.

Sequencing was performed on peripheral blood mononuclear cells (PBMCs), taken at new diagnosis, from a patient treated with antithyroid drugs. Receptor source: a woman in her twenties or thirties with Graves disease.

This clonotype was seen at least ten times. The gene calls are TRBV5-1 and TRBJ1-1; a possible D gene is TRBD1 (5 bases). The CDR3 has 14 amino acids. Trimming shortened V by 6 bases and J by 3 bases, and 15 bases separated the two germline ends. Germline V lookup: CDR1 SGHRS, CDR2 YFSETQ. This chain's CDR3 is CASTFGGSDTEAFF. The CDR3 coding sequence is TGCGCCAGCACCTTTGGGGGGTCGGACACTGAAGCTTTCTTT.

This chain uses TRBV20-1 with TRBJ2-7, with 8 bases identical to TRBD1. V was pared by 7 bases and J by 4 bases, with 9 bases of the junction left unmatched. Germline assignment: CDR1 DFQATT and CDR2 SNEGSKA (reference sequence). The CDR3 is 13 residues long. The DNA of the CDR3 is TGCAGTGTCCCGGGACAGGAGCCTTACGAGCAGTACTTC. Translation: CSVPGQEPYEQYF.

The rearrangement links TRBV24-1 to TRBJ2-6; D gene uncertain. CDR1 and CDR2 (germline): KGHDR, SFDVKD. There are 16 residues in the CDR3. Trimming took off 3 bases at V and 2 bases at J, with 10 bases between the two ends. CDR3 DNA sequence: TGTGCCACCAGTGATGCCCAGAGTGCTGGGGCCAACGTCCTGACTTTC. Protein: CATSDAQSAGANVLTF.

This clonotype was found many times. J is TRBJ2-3 and V is TRBV7-2; 12 nucleotides match TRBD2. Trimming took 5 bases from V and 5 from J; bases not matched to a gene: 5. This CDR3 is 15 amino acids long. Looked up from germline, CDR1 is SGHTA and CDR2 is FQGNSA. The CDR3 DNA sequence: TGTGCCAGCAGCCCTAGCGGGAGGGCCGTAGATACGCAGTATTTT. This encodes CASSPSGRAVDTQYF.

The chain carries TRBV9 and TRBJ1-1; no clear D gene. The V end lost 0 bases, the J end lost 6 bases, and 9 bases lay between the germline ends. This CDR3 region has 13 residues. Germline V lookup: CDR1 SGDLS, CDR2 YYNGEE. CDR3 residues: CASSVVGSPEAFF. The CDR3 region has the DNA TGTGCCAGCAGCGTAGTGGGGTCCCCTGAAGCTTTCTTT. Supplemented by reference TRBV9 and TRBJ1-1, the full variable domain reads DSGVTQTPKHLITATGQRVTLRCSPRSGDLSVYWYQQSLDQGLQFLIQYYNGEERAKGNILERFSAQQFPDLHSELNLSSLELGDSALYFCASSVVGSPEAFFGQGTRLTVV.

The rearrangement joins TRBV5-1 to TRBJ2-1; 8 nucleotides agree with TRBD2. Germline assignment: CDR1 SGHRS and CDR2 YFSETQ. The ends lost 0 bases at V and 6 bases at J; junction bases unmatched: 2. This CDR3 is 14 amino acids long. Here the CDR3 DNA reads TGCGCCAGCAGCTTGGCCGGGAGGGTCAATGAGCAGTTCTTC. Translation: CASSLAGRVNEQFF.

In this sample, this clonotype turned up many times. The CDR3 DNA follows: TGTGCCAGCAGTTTGAGTATGGTGACCAACTATGGCTACACCTTC. Its translation is CASSLSMVTNYGYTF. The V gene is TRBV27, the J gene TRBJ1-2; D remains ambiguous. The CDR3 runs 15 residues. Germline V gives CDR1 MNHEY, CDR2 SMNVEV (reference sequence). The V gene lost 3 bases and the J gene lost 2 bases, with 13 bases spanning the gap.

V and J are TRBV13 and TRBJ2-5; 11 bases are a match to TRBD2. The CDR3 has 15 amino acids. J gave up 5 bases and V 8 bases, and 10 bases lay outside the gene matches. Germline V lookup: CDR1 PRHDT, CDR2 FYEKMQ (reference sequence). In DNA, the CDR3 is TGTGCCAGCCACTCCAGTACTAGCGGGAGTGAGACCCAGTACTTC. Residues: CASHSSTSGSETQYF.

The genes are TRBV29-1 and TRBJ2-1; TRBD1 aligns across 7 bases. V lost 4 bases, J lost 4 bases, and 7 bases stayed unmatched. This CDR3 is 14 amino acids long. CDR1 is SQVTM, CDR2 ANQGSEA, per germline. CDR3 sequence: CSVGPPGGYNEQFF. As DNA, the CDR3 is TGCAGCGTTGGGCCCCCAGGGGGTTACAATGAGCAGTTCTTC.

Regarding this clonotype: A far larger clone is one nucleotide away, so this likely arose from a read error. The V and J genes are TRBV7-2 and TRBJ2-4, with 11 positions matching TRBD2. The V gene's germline CDR1 is SGHTA and CDR2 FQGNSA. V dropped 5 bases and J dropped 13; count of bases not matched to a gene: 22. The CDR3 consists of 18 residues. The CDR3 bases are TGTGCCAGCAGCCTCGAAGGGACTAGCGGACGCCACTACAATGAGCAGTACTTC. This sequence encodes CASSLEGTSGRHYNEQYF.

At least ten counts were recorded for this clonotype. The gene calls are TRBV30 and TRBJ1-1; D unclear. Germline V gene sequence: CDR1 GTSNPN, CDR2 SVGIG (reference sequence). V lost 2 bases and J lost 11, with 18 bases in between. CDR3 length: 13 residues. The CDR3 sequence: CAWSPQSQVGAFF. The CDR3 DNA reads as TGTGCCTGGAGTCCCCAATCCCAGGTTGGGGCTTTCTTT. The whole variable domain, remainder taken from reference TRBV30 and TRBJ1-1, is SQTIHQWPATLVQPVGSPLSLECTVEGTSNPNLYWYRQAAGRGLQLLFYSVGIGQISSEVPQNLSASRPQDRQFILSSKKLLLSDSGFYLCAWSPQSQVGAFFGQGTRLTVV.

This clonotype occurred a few times. The chain recombines TRBV29-1 with TRBJ2-7, with TRBD1 as a possible D gene (5 bases). Germline V gives CDR1 SQVTM, CDR2 ANQGSEA. This CDR3 is built from 12 residues. V dropped 4 bases and J dropped 3 bases, with 10 bases sitting between them. CDR3 protein: CSVVDTDYEQYF. In DNA, the CDR3 is TGCAGCGTTGTGGACACGGACTACGAGCAGTACTTC.

The table lists this clonotype with many counts. The chain couples TRBV7-3 to TRBJ2-6, with D possibly matching TRBD1 (7 bases). Looked up from germline, CDR1 is SGHTA and CDR2 is FQGTGA. This CDR3 has 18 residues. V lost 3 bases and J 2 bases, leaving 17 bases between the germline ends. The CDR3 DNA sequence: TGTGCCAGCAGCTTCTCAGACAGGGAGGAAACTGGGGCCAACGTCCTGACTTTC. Translation: CASSFSDREETGANVLTF.

The V call is TRBV4-1, the J call TRBJ2-1, with D perhaps TRBD2 (6 bases). CDR3 length: 15 amino acids. Between the trimmed V and J ends, which lost 4 bases and 5 bases, there was a span of 15 bases. Germline CDR1 is MGHRA and CDR2 is YSYEKL. The CDR3 coding sequence is TGCGCCAGCAGCCCCCTGGCGGGGCCCAACAATGAGCAGTTCTTC. This codes for CASSPLAGPNNEQFF.

A remark on this clonotype: An end of the junction differs from the germline gene, which may be a read error. CDR3 protein: CAGSIRGSYEQYF. DNA of the CDR3: TGTGCCGGTAGTATACGGGGCTCCTACGAGCAGTACTTC. V is TRBV19 and J is TRBJ2-7; D possibly corresponds to TRBD2 (5 bases). This CDR3 has 13 amino acids. Germline assignment: CDR1 LNHDA and CDR2 SQIVND (reference sequence).

This clonotype was recorded at least ten times. The genes are TRBV11-2 and TRBJ2-2; perhaps D is TRBD1 or TRBD2 (6 bases each). Germline lookup yields CDR1 SGHAT and CDR2 FQNNGV. CDR3 length equals 14 residues. Trimming removed 10 bases from V and 0 bases from J, with 12 bases in between. The CDR3, as DNA: TGTGCCACCGCGAGGGGGGCGAACACCGGGGAGCTGTTTTTT. This translates into CATARGANTGELFF.

This clonotype was observed once. Relative to the germline gene, one junction end is altered; a read error may explain this. This chain connects TRBV27 to TRBJ1-5; D is unresolved. CDR1 is MNHEY and CDR2 is SMNVEV in the germline V gene (reference sequence). The CDR3 has 13 amino acids. The CDR3, as DNA: TGTGCCAGCAGTTTATATAGCAATCAGCCCCCGTATTTT. This gives the protein CASSLYSNQPPYF.

The chain has TRBV30 and TRBJ2-3, with 13 bases identical to TRBD2. The germline CDR1 and CDR2 sequences are GTSNPN and SVGIG (reference sequence). With 0 bases clipped from V and 1 base from J, the junction kept 10 bases outside the gene matches. This CDR3 comprises 19 residues. The CDR3 DNA follows: TGTGCCTGGAGTGTAAATGGTAGGACTAGCGGGAGTGGCACAGATACGCAGTATTTT. This encodes CAWSVNGRTSGSGTDTQYF.

This clonotype has just a few counts. CDR3: CASSLGAGIIETQYF. The CDR3 DNA reads TGTGCCAGCAGCTTAGGGGCGGGAATCATAGAGACCCAGTACTTC. V gene TRBV7-6 combines with J gene TRBJ2-5; possible D gene TRBD2, 6 bases. V was clipped by 1 base and J by 4 bases, with 13 bases between them. This CDR3 spans 15 amino acids. Germline V gene data show CDR1 as SGHVS and CDR2 as FNYEAQ.

This clonotype was counted between two and nine times. The V call is TRBV7-2, the J call TRBJ1-3, with D uncertain. The CDR3 is made up of 15 amino acids. Germline V gene data show CDR1 as SGHTA and CDR2 as FQGNSA. Trimming shortened V by 5 bases and J by 0 bases, and 11 bases separated the two germline ends. CDR3 in amino acids: CASSPSYSSGNTIYF. CDR3 sequence (DNA): TGTGCCAGCAGCCCCAGTTATTCCTCTGGAAACACCATATATTTT.